This entry lists 11 T cell receptor beta chains sequenced from one sample in a study of blood T cell repertoires in COVID-19. Using immunoSEQ multiplex PCR, the repertoire was profiled, and TCRdb retains in-frame clones only, with some absent. Of around 170,000 clones in the sample, approximately 86% were seen once. The sequencing input was peripheral blood. The receptors were gathered from a man aged 50 or older with active or convalescent COVID-19.

In DNA, the CDR3 is TGTGCCAGCAGTAAAACAGGGGGCTCCTACGAGCAGTACTTC. Translated, it gives CASSKTGGSYEQYF. The chain joins TRBV6-6 to TRBJ2-7, with 8 positions matching TRBD1. This CDR3 has 14 residues. V shed 5 bases, J shed 0 bases, and the junction held 3 bases outside the gene matches. The germline gives CDR1 MNHNY, CDR2 SVGAGI (reference sequence).

The rearrangement uses TRBV10-3 and TRBJ2-2; no definite D call. The length of the CDR3 is 12 residues. Trimming cost V 9 bases and J 4 bases, with 9 bases left between them. Germline CDR1 and CDR2: ENHRY and SYGVKD. CDR3 coding DNA: TGTGCCATAAACTCGGGCACCGGGGAGCTGTTTTTT. It codes for CAINSGTGELFF.

This rearrangement joins TRBV5-4 to TRBJ2-1, with 13 bases identical to TRBD2. Germline V CDR1 and CDR2: SGHNT, YYREEE (reference sequence). V lost 5 bases and J lost 10; bases outside the gene matches: 3. The CDR3 is 13 amino acids. The CDR3 sequence is CASRPGLAGEQFF. The CDR3 DNA follows: TGTGCCAGCAGACCGGGACTAGCGGGGGAGCAGTTCTTC.

V gene TRBV2 combines with J gene TRBJ2-6; D remains unclear. The V gene lost 4 bases and the J gene lost 0 bases, with 7 bases spanning the gap. Germline lookup yields CDR1 SNHLY and CDR2 FYNNEI. The CDR3 runs 15 residues. CDR3 nucleotide sequence: TGTGCCAGCAGTGCATTGGCCTCTGGGGCCAACGTCCTGACTTTC. This encodes CASSALASGANVLTF.

V gene TRBV6-5 combines with J gene TRBJ1-1, with D perhaps TRBD1 (5 bases). Trimming removed 2 bases at V and 2 bases at J, with 9 bases between. Germline CDR1 reads MNHEY; CDR2 reads SVGAGI. This CDR3 is built from 14 residues. CDR3 in DNA: TGTGCCAGCAGTTACGGCAGGGTAAACACTGAAGCTTTCTTT. Translating gives CASSYGRVNTEAFF.

This rearrangement joins TRBV30 to TRBJ1-6; tentative D call: TRBD1 (5 bases). CDR1 is GTSNPN and CDR2 is SVGIG in the germline V gene (reference sequence). Trimming left V 8 bases short and J 4 bases short, with 15 bases between. This CDR3 contains 14 residues. CDR3 in amino acids: CATLVGPYNSPLHF. The CDR3 DNA follows: TGTGCCACCTTGGTGGGGCCGTATAATTCACCCCTCCACTTT. The full variable domain, completed using reference TRBV30 and TRBJ1-6, is SQTIHQWPATLVQPVGSPLSLECTVEGTSNPNLYWYRQAAGRGLQLLFYSVGIGQISSEVPQNLSASRPQDRQFILSSKKLLLSDSGFYLCATLVGPYNSPLHFGNGTRLTVT.

The chain joins TRBV6-2 or TRBV6-3 to TRBJ1-1; tentative D call: TRBD1 (6 bases). The CDR3 spans 13 residues. Germline-derived CDR1 and CDR2 are MNHEY and SVGEGT. V lost 8 bases to trimming and J lost 3 bases, with 13 bases between them. CDR3 DNA: TGTGCCAGCTGCCAGGGGTGGGACACTGAAGCTTTCTTT. Translated: CASCQGWDTEAFF.

The chain carries TRBV10-3 and TRBJ1-1; D is possibly TRBD1 (5 bases). This CDR3 has 13 residues. V shed 6 bases and J shed 6 bases, with 14 bases lying between them. The germline CDR1 and CDR2 sequences are ENHRY and SYGVKD. The CDR3 sequence: CAISPGVAAEAFF. The CDR3 DNA is TGTGCCATCAGCCCGGGGGTGGCAGCTGAAGCTTTCTTT.

The rearrangement joins TRBV5-6 to TRBJ1-2, with D maybe TRBD1 (6 bases). This CDR3 has 14 amino acids. The V and J ends lost 1 base and 4 bases respectively, with 11 bases between them. Germline loops: CDR1 SGHDT, CDR2 YYEEEE. The CDR3 reads CASSLLRGFYGYTF. The CDR3 region has the DNA TGTGCCAGCAGCTTGCTCAGGGGTTTCTATGGCTACACCTTC. Drawing the rest from reference TRBV5-6 and TRBJ1-2, the complete variable domain is DAGVTQSPTHLIKTRGQQVTLRCSPKSGHDTVSWYQQALGQGPQFIFQYYEEEERQRGNFPDRFSGHQFPNYSSELNVNALLLGDSALYLCASSLLRGFYGYTFGSGTRLTVV.

In regard to this clone: Other nucleotide sequences in the sample specify the same CDR3. This rearrangement joins TRBV7-2 to TRBJ1-1; unclear D gene. Trimming pared 1 base from V and 0 bases from J, leaving 6 bases between. The CDR3 has 14 amino acids. The germline CDR1 and CDR2 sequences are SGHTA and FQGNSA. The CDR3 region is CASSLGPMNTEAFF. As DNA, the CDR3 is TGTGCCAGCAGCTTAGGGCCCATGAACACTGAAGCTTTCTTT.

The chain is built from TRBV23-1 and TRBJ1-2; D is unresolved. TRBV23-1 is given ORF status, its function remaining uncertain. This CDR3 region has 17 residues. The V end was cut by 0 bases, the J end by 0 bases, with 14 bases between. This CDR3 reads CASSQSSGLTPNYGYTF. The DNA for the CDR3 is TGCGCCAGCAGTCAATCGAGCGGACTTACCCCTAACTATGGCTACACCTTC.